These 22 T cell receptor beta chains were all obtained from the same sample, sequenced in a study of T cells in Graves' hyperthyroidism and ophthalmopathy. Amplification of TCR beta CDR3 regions used RNA as the template. HTBI primers were used for first-round RT-PCR of the TCR CDR3. TCRdb redid the calling of the multiplex PCR reads with MiXCR, one entry per CDR3 protein. The sample includes around 400,000 distinct CDR3 sequences, over 12% of them seen just once. The specimen was blood. These receptors originate from a woman between 55 and 75 years old with Graves' ophthalmopathy.

This clonotype was observed many times. The rearrangement links TRBV5-1 to TRBJ2-3, with TRBD2 as a possible D gene (5 bases). Germline assignment: CDR1 SGHRS and CDR2 YFSETQ. The CDR3 totals 14 residues. V was cut by 1 base and J by 1 base, with 7 bases left in between. In DNA, the CDR3 is TGCGCCAGCAGCTTGATGAGGGGCACAGATACGCAGTATTTT. This codes for CASSLMRGTDTQYF.

This clonotype was found a few times. V usage is TRBV7-9 and J usage is TRBJ2-1; TRBD2 aligns across 10 bases. V trimming: 2 bases; J trimming: 7 bases; junction bases outside the gene matches: 5. In germline, CDR1 is SEHNR, CDR2 FQNEAQ (reference sequence). The CDR3 length is 15 residues. In DNA form, the CDR3 reads TGTGCCAGCAGCTTACTAGCGGGAGCTCAGAATGAGCAGTTCTTC. Amino acids: CASSLLAGAQNEQFF. The variable domain in full, completed from reference TRBV7-9 and TRBJ2-1, reads DTGVSQNPRHKITKRGQNVTFRCDPISEHNRLYWYRQTLGQGPEFLTYFQNEAQLEKSRLLSDRFSAERPKGSFSTLEIQRTEQGDSAMYLCASSLLAGAQNEQFFGPGTRLTVL.

This clonotype was counted at least ten times. The chain couples TRBV28 to TRBJ1-5, with D unresolved. The CDR3 sequence is 14 residues long. CDR1 is MDHEN and CDR2 is SYDVKM in the germline V gene. Trimming removed 4 bases from V and 2 bases from J, with 9 bases in between. The CDR3 DNA reads TGTGCCAGCAGTTGGGGATGGGGCAATCAGCCCCAGCATTTT. Translation: CASSWGWGNQPQHF.

In this sample, this clonotype turned up many times. J is TRBJ2-7 and V is TRBV4-1; the match to TRBD2 covers 11 bases. Germline values: CDR1 MGHRA, CDR2 YSYEKL. V lost 2 bases and J lost 2; bases outside the gene matches: 2. This CDR3 contains 15 residues. CDR3 DNA: TGCGCCAGCAGCCAATCGACTAGCGGGACCTACGAGCAGTACTTC. As protein: CASSQSTSGTYEQYF.

This clonotype appeared a few times. The chain combines TRBV5-6 with TRBJ1-2; D gene ambiguous. This CDR3 contains 15 residues. Germline CDR1 is SGHDT and CDR2 is YYEEEE. Trimming removed 0 bases at V and 4 bases at J, with 13 bases between. The CDR3 nucleotides read TGTGCCAGCAGCTTGGAGGATTGGGCGGGCTATGGCTACACCTTC. Translation: CASSLEDWAGYGYTF.

V is TRBV12-5 and J is TRBJ2-7, with 9 bases that match TRBD2. The CDR3 totals 16 residues. The germline V gene has CDR1 LGHNT and CDR2 FRNRAP. V was clipped by 0 bases and J by 2 bases; unmatched bases: 5. Here the CDR3 DNA reads TGTGCTAGTGGTTTGGTATCTAGCGGGAAAACCTACGAGCAGTACTTC. As protein: CASGLVSSGKTYEQYF.

The rearrangement joins TRBV30 to TRBJ2-7; D uncertain. Deletions cut 1 base from V and 7 bases from J, with 8 bases between. This CDR3 has 11 residues. CDR1 is GTSNPN and CDR2 is SVGIG in the germline V gene (reference sequence). CDR3 sequence: CAWSERWEQYF. CDR3 nucleotides: TGTGCCTGGAGTGAGAGGTGGGAGCAGTACTTC.

The chain has TRBV7-9 and TRBJ2-6; the D gene is possibly TRBD2 (5 bases). Germline lookup yields CDR1 SEHNR and CDR2 FQNEAQ (reference sequence). The CDR3 has 18 amino acids. Trimming stripped 5 bases from V and 4 bases from J, with 21 bases between. CDR3 in amino acids: CASSPLAGPPGGANVLTF. For the CDR3, the DNA is TGTGCCAGCAGCCCATTGGCTGGCCCGCCGGGGGGGGCCAACGTCCTGACTTTC.

This clonotype was counted ten times or more. The CDR3 region is CASSPFGASSGNTIYF. CDR3 bases: TGTGCCAGCAGCCCCTTTGGCGCCAGCTCTGGAAACACCATATATTTT. The genes are TRBV3-1 and TRBJ1-3; D gene ambiguous. V lost 4 bases, J lost 0 bases, and 13 bases lay in between. Germline loops: CDR1 LGHDT, CDR2 YNNKEL (reference sequence). CDR3 size: 16 residues.

This clonotype was found many times. The rearrangement uses TRBV10-1 and TRBJ2-1; either TRBD1 or TRBD2 may fit D (5 bases each). The germline V gene has CDR1 WNHNN and CDR2 SYGVQD (reference sequence). This CDR3 has 14 amino acids. Trimming took 3 bases from V and 8 from J, leaving 14 bases between them. The CDR3 DNA sequence: TGCGCCAGCAGTGATTCCCGGGGCCTGGATGAGCAGTTCTTC. It codes for CASSDSRGLDEQFF.

The CDR3 sequence is CASSSERQGPEAFF. In nucleotides, the CDR3 is TGTGCCAGCAGCTCGGAGAGACAGGGTCCTGAAGCTTTCTTT. The V gene is TRBV5-6, the J gene TRBJ1-1; TRBD1 matches 7 bases. CDR3 length: 14 residues. Losses at the gene ends were 3 bases for V and 6 bases for J; bases not matched to a gene: 8. CDR1 and CDR2 (germline): SGHDT, YYEEEE. Together with reference TRBV5-6 and TRBJ1-1, the CDR3 gives the full variable domain: DAGVTQSPTHLIKTRGQQVTLRCSPKSGHDTVSWYQQALGQGPQFIFQYYEEEERQRGNFPDRFSGHQFPNYSSELNVNALLLGDSALYLCASSSERQGPEAFFGQGTRLTVV.

This clonotype came up many times. V usage is TRBV13 and J usage is TRBJ1-1; 9 bases agree with TRBD1. The CDR3 runs 15 residues. CDR1 PRHDT and CDR2 FYEKMQ come from the germline V gene (reference sequence). V gave up 5 bases and J gave up 3 bases; unmatched junction bases: 7. CDR3 in DNA: TGTGCCAGCAGCATCCACAGGGGGCCTGACACTGAAGCTTTCTTT. It is translated as CASSIHRGPDTEAFF.

This clonotype was seen only a few times. The CDR3 here is CASTMDRGGIQYF. The CDR3 bases are TGTGCCAGTACTATGGACAGGGGAGGCATTCAGTACTTC. The chain employs TRBV19 and TRBJ2-4, with 9 bases that match TRBD1. After removal of 7 bases from V and 9 bases from J, the junction contained 7 bases not matched to a gene. This CDR3 is built from 13 residues. Germline-derived CDR1 and CDR2 are LNHDA and SQIVND (reference sequence).

This chain connects TRBV29-1 to TRBJ2-1; 7 bases map to TRBD2. V lost 4 bases to trimming and J lost 4 bases; unmatched junction nucleotides: 4. The CDR3 has 13 amino acids. The germline V gene has CDR1 SQVTM and CDR2 ANQGSEA. CDR3 in amino acids: CSVVRTRYNEQFF. DNA of the CDR3: TGCAGCGTTGTACGGACTAGATACAATGAGCAGTTCTTC.

As regards this clonotype: This may be a read error, as it is one base from a much larger clone. V is TRBV6-6 and J is TRBJ1-5; D possibly corresponds to TRBD1 (6 bases). This CDR3 region has 15 residues. Germline V gives CDR1 MNHNY, CDR2 SVGAGI (reference sequence). The CDR3: CANSYSRTADQPQHF. The CDR3 nucleotides are TGTGCCAACAGTTACTCGAGGACAGCCGATCAGCCCCAGCATTTT.

This clonotype was counted ten times or more. This chain joins TRBV5-1 and TRBJ2-2, with a possible D match to TRBD1 (6 bases). The V gene's germline CDR1 is SGHRS and CDR2 YFSETQ. Trimming removed 6 bases at V and 1 base at J, with 13 bases between. The CDR3 runs to 15 residues. The CDR3 sequence: CASTNRELNTGELFF. DNA of the CDR3: TGCGCCAGCACCAACAGGGAACTGAACACCGGGGAGCTGTTTTTT.

Ten or more counts support this clonotype. The chain joins TRBV7-3 to TRBJ2-3, with 9 bases that match TRBD2. The V and J ends lost 1 base and 4 bases, in that order; junction bases with no gene match: 0. The germline gives CDR1 SGHTA, CDR2 FQGTGA. This CDR3 region has 14 residues. DNA of the CDR3: TGTGCCAGCAGCTTAAGCGGGAGGGCAGATACGCAGTATTTT. Encoded protein: CASSLSGRADTQYF.

This clonotype was recorded many times. The chain employs TRBV6-5 and TRBJ2-7; the D gene is possibly TRBD1 (6 bases). In germline, CDR1 is MNHEY, CDR2 SVGAGI. The length of the CDR3 is 14 residues. Trimming took 2 bases from V and 7 from J, leaving 15 bases between them. CDR3 in DNA: TGTGCCAGCAGTTACCGGGACACTTGGGGAGAGCAGTACTTC. Protein sequence: CASSYRDTWGEQYF.

This clonotype was observed many times. The chain employs TRBV3-1 and TRBJ1-1; D uncertain. Germline V gene sequence: CDR1 LGHDT, CDR2 YNNKEL (reference sequence). V was shortened by 0 bases and J by 0 bases, with 8 bases between the two germline ends. This CDR3 comprises 15 residues. The DNA of the CDR3 is TGTGCCAGCAGCCAAGACGAACGGATGAACACTGAAGCTTTCTTT. This gives the protein CASSQDERMNTEAFF.

This clonotype has ten or more counts. This chain joins TRBV7-9 and TRBJ2-5; 9 bases match TRBD2. The CDR3 runs to 18 residues. With 5 bases clipped from V and 5 bases from J, the junction kept 18 bases outside the gene matches. CDR1 is SEHNR, CDR2 FQNEAQ, per germline (reference sequence). CDR3 sequence reads: CASSTGSGRSPLRETQYF. The CDR3 DNA is TGTGCCAGCAGCACCGGTAGCGGGAGAAGCCCCCTTCGGGAGACCCAGTACTTC.

The V and J genes are TRBV3-1 and TRBJ1-5; TRBD1 agrees at 7 bases. This CDR3 has 18 amino acids. Germline-derived CDR1 and CDR2 are LGHDT and YNNKEL (reference sequence). The V and J ends lost 1 base and 4 bases, in that order; junction bases with no gene match: 13. CDR3 DNA sequence: TGTGCCAGCAGCCAAGGACAGGGTAGCTTCCTTCAAAATCAGCCCCAGCATTTT. This sequence encodes CASSQGQGSFLQNQPQHF.

V gene TRBV11-3 combines with J gene TRBJ2-1, with D uncertain. Trimming pared 1 base from V and 3 bases from J, leaving 4 bases between. CDR1 and CDR2 from the germline V gene are SGHNT and YENEEA. The CDR3 consists of 13 residues. The CDR3 loop reads CASSLGHYNEQFF. CDR3 coding DNA: TGTGCCAGCAGCTTAGGACACTACAATGAGCAGTTCTTC.